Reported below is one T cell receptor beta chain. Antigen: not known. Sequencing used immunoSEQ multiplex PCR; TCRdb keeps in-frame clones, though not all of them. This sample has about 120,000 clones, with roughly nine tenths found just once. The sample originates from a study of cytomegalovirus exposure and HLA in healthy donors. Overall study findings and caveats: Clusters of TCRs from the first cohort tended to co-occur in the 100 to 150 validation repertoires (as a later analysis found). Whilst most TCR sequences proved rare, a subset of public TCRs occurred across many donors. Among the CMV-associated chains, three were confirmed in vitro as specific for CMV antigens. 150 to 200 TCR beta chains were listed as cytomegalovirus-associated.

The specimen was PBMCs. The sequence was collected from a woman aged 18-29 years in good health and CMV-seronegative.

The CDR3: CSAIGKLAGPSDTQYF. The CDR3 DNA reads as TGCAGCGCAATAGGGAAGCTAGCGGGCCCCTCAGATACGCAGTATTTT. V is TRBV29-1 and J is TRBJ2-3; 8 nucleotides match TRBD2. CDR1 is SQVTM and CDR2 is ANQGSEA in the germline V gene. The CDR3 runs to 16 residues. Unmatched junction bases numbered 16, after V lost 7 bases and J lost 4 bases.